This entry lists 17 T cell receptor beta chains sequenced from one sample in a study of shared clonotypes between healthy human individuals. Profiling relied on immunoSEQ multiplex PCR, and the TCRdb table lists in-frame clones only, not all of them. The sample includes fewer than 2.5 million clones, roughly 93% of them seen just once. The sequencing sample was made of naive CD4+ T cells from PBMCs. This sample's subset: CD45RA+ positively selected. Receptor source: a man between 18 and 29 years old in good health. Some clones in this sample may be carry-over from other donors' samples.

The chain combines TRBV30 with TRBJ2-3; 9 bases match TRBD2. Germline V gene sequence: CDR1 GTSNPN, CDR2 SVGIG (reference sequence). The CDR3 sequence is 16 residues long. After removal of 4 bases from V and 2 bases from J, the junction contained 10 bases not matched to a gene. The CDR3 region is CAWKRGGGADTDTQYF. In DNA, the CDR3 is TGTGCCTGGAAGCGGGGCGGGGGGGCCGACACAGATACGCAGTATTTT.

In its sample, this clone was seen once. The chain has TRBV6-1 and TRBJ1-5, with TRBD1 matching 8 bases. V lost 6 bases to trimming and J lost 5 bases; unmatched junction nucleotides: 6. In germline, CDR1 is MNHNS, CDR2 SASEGT. This CDR3 spans 14 amino acids. CDR3 sequence: CASSSDRGYQPQHF. CDR3 in DNA: TGTGCCAGCAGCTCAGACAGGGGTTATCAGCCCCAGCATTTT.

V gene TRBV6-4 combines with J gene TRBJ2-6, with TRBD1 matching 12 bases. The CDR3 covers 17 residues. Per germline, CDR1 MRHNA and CDR2 SNTAGT. Here the CDR3 reads CPSLDRDRGRGANVLTF. The DNA for the CDR3 is TGTCCCTCACTCGATCGGGACAGGGGGCGGGGGGCCAACGTCCTGACTTTC.

The rearrangement uses TRBV28 and TRBJ1-3; TRBD1 matches 10 bases. This CDR3 spans 16 amino acids. The V gene end was trimmed by 5 bases and the J gene end by 4 bases; junction bases not matched to a gene: 8. Germline CDR1 is MDHEN and CDR2 is SYDVKM. The CDR3: CASSGGGQGLGNTIYF. CDR3 bases: TGTGCCAGCAGTGGGGGGGGACAGGGGCTCGGAAACACCATATATTTT. Combining the CDR3 with reference TRBV28 and TRBJ1-3 gives the whole variable domain DVKVTQSSRYLVKRTGEKVFLECVQDMDHENMFWYRQDPGLGLRLIYFSYDVKMKEKGDIPEGYSVSREKKERFSLILESASTNQTSMYLCASSGGGQGLGNTIYFGEGSWLTVV.

This clone was observed a single time. The chain has TRBV7-8 and TRBJ2-3; 7 nucleotides match TRBD1. CDR3 length equals 16 residues. Germline V gene sequence: CDR1 SGHVS, CDR2 FQNEAQ. V shed 5 bases, J shed 1 base, and the junction held 9 bases outside the gene matches. CDR3 region: CASSRPDRLGTDTQYF. The CDR3 DNA sequence: TGTGCCAGCAGCCGCCCGGACAGGCTTGGCACAGATACGCAGTATTTT.

The rearrangement links TRBV6-1 to TRBJ2-1; 9 bases are shared with TRBD1. V was clipped by 3 bases and J by 3 bases; unmatched bases: 6. CDR1 is MNHNS, CDR2 SASEGT, per germline. The CDR3 has 16 residues. The CDR3 spells CASSEGWGQGYNEQFF. The DNA for the CDR3 is TGTGCCAGCAGTGAGGGCTGGGGACAGGGCTACAATGAGCAGTTCTTC.

With regard to this clone: Other DNA sequences in this specimen translate into the identical CDR3. The rearrangement links TRBV5-1 to TRBJ2-3; D is uncertain. The CDR3 runs to 11 residues. Germline lookup yields CDR1 SGHRS and CDR2 YFSETQ. The V end was cut by 6 bases, the J end by 2 bases, with 4 bases between. The CDR3 reads CASTNTDTQYF. Written as DNA, the CDR3 is TGCGCCAGCACCAACACAGATACGCAGTATTTT.

The chain employs TRBV28 and TRBJ1-3; the match to TRBD1 covers 9 bases. Germline assignment: CDR1 MDHEN and CDR2 SYDVKM. Trimming took 3 bases from V and 3 from J; bases not matched to a gene: 0. This CDR3 is 14 amino acids long. The CDR3 DNA sequence: TGTGCCAGCAGTTTGACAGGGGGTGGAAACACCATATATTTT. Amino acid sequence: CASSLTGGGNTIYF.

The chain carries TRBV10-3 and TRBJ1-1; D is possibly TRBD1 (5 bases). Germline lookup yields CDR1 ENHRY and CDR2 SYGVKD. The CDR3 loop spans 14 amino acids. V was cut by 6 bases and J by 2 bases, with 13 bases left in between. In DNA, the CDR3 is TGTGCCATCAGCCACAGGTGGGGAAACACTGAAGCTTTCTTT. Protein product: CAISHRWGNTEAFF.

This clone was observed once. The chain carries TRBV10-3 and TRBJ2-3, with D possibly being TRBD2 (7 bases). CDR1 is ENHRY, CDR2 SYGVKD, per germline. This CDR3 comprises 15 residues. V lost 6 bases to trimming and J lost 4 bases, with 17 bases between them. CDR3 sequence (DNA): TGTGCCATCAGCTGGGGGGGCGCTTTTTCAGATACGCAGTATTTT. Translating gives CAISWGGAFSDTQYF.

The chain is built from TRBV6-5 and TRBJ1-2; possibly TRBD1 for D (5 bases). V was shortened by 4 bases and J by 12 bases, with 24 bases between the two germline ends. The germline CDR1 and CDR2 sequences are MNHEY and SVGAGI. The CDR3 is made up of 15 amino acids. The CDR3, as DNA: TGTGCCAGCAGTTCCAAATGGAGGGGACGGGAGGCCAACACCTTC. As protein: CASSSKWRGREANTF.

A note on this clone: This CDR3 is also generated by other DNA sequences in the sample. The rearrangement uses TRBV10-1 and TRBJ1-1, with D possibly TRBD1 on 6 matching bases. Trimming took off 6 bases at V and 0 bases at J, with 8 bases between the two ends. Germline CDR1 reads WNHNN; CDR2 reads SYGVQD (reference sequence). The CDR3 loop spans 13 amino acids. CDR3 DNA sequence: TGCGCCAGCAGGGACAGCTTGAACACTGAAGCTTTCTTT. This sequence encodes CASRDSLNTEAFF.

V gene TRBV5-1 combines with J gene TRBJ2-7, with D perhaps TRBD1 (6 bases). The V gene's germline CDR1 is SGHRS and CDR2 YFSETQ. This CDR3 comprises 17 residues. The V and J ends lost 1 base and 5 bases respectively, with 22 bases between them. The CDR3 spells CASSLWLRTAQKDEQYF. CDR3 DNA sequence: TGCGCCAGCAGCTTGTGGCTCCGGACAGCCCAAAAAGACGAGCAGTACTTC.

A word on this clone: The identical CDR3 is also encoded by other nucleotide sequences in the sample. The chain has TRBV5-1 and TRBJ2-1; 7 nucleotides line up with TRBD2. Unmatched junction bases numbered 6, after V lost 2 bases and J lost 4 bases. CDR1 is SGHRS and CDR2 is YFSETQ in the germline V gene. The CDR3 totals 15 residues. CDR3 sequence: CASSLGGSGYNEQFF. The CDR3 DNA reads TGCGCCAGCAGCTTAGGCGGGAGTGGTTACAATGAGCAGTTCTTC.

This rearrangement joins TRBV12-1 to TRBJ2-1. TRBV12-1 represents a pseudogene. CDR3 length: 11 residues. The CDR3 DNA is TGTGCCAGCAGCTCTGGACGCCCGGAGTTCTTC. It is translated as CASSSGRPEFF.

The sample holds one count of this clone. This rearrangement joins TRBV29-1 to TRBJ1-1; 7 bases match TRBD1. J gave up 4 bases and V 4 bases, and 9 bases lay outside the gene matches. This CDR3 has 14 amino acids. Germline values: CDR1 SQVTM, CDR2 ANQGSEA. The CDR3 reads CSVGRGLTGTEAFF. The CDR3 DNA follows: TGCAGCGTTGGAAGGGGGCTAACGGGCACTGAAGCTTTCTTT.

The V and J genes are TRBV11-3 and TRBJ2-3; either TRBD1 or TRBD2 may supply D (6 bases each). Trimming cost V 3 bases and J 4 bases, with 14 bases left between them. The germline V gene has CDR1 SGHNT and CDR2 YENEEA. The CDR3 is 15 amino acids. Here the CDR3 DNA reads TGTGCCAGCAGCTTTGCCGGGGGCAGGGCAGATACGCAGTATTTT. Translated: CASSFAGGRADTQYF.